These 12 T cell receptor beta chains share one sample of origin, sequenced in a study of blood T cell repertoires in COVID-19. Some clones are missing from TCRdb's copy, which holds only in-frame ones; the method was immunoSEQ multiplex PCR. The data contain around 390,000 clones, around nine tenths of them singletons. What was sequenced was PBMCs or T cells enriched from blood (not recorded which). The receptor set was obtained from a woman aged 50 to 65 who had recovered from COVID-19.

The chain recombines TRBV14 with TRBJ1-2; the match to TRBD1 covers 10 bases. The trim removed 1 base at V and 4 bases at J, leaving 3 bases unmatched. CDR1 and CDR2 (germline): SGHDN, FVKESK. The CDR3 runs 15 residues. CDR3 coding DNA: TGTGCCAGCAGCCAAGGGACAGGGGGAATCTATGGCTACACCTTC. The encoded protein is CASSQGTGGIYGYTF.

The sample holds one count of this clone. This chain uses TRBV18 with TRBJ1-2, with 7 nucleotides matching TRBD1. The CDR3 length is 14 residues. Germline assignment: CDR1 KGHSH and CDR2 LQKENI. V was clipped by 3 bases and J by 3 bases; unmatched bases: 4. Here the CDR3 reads CASSPRQGDYGYTF. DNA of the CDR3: TGTGCCAGCTCACCTCGGCAGGGGGACTATGGCTACACCTTC.

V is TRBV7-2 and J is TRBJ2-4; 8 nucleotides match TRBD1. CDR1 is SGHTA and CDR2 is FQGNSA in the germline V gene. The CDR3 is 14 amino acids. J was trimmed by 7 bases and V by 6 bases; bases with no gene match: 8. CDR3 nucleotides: TGTGCCAGCAGTCCTGACAGGGGCAGGAACATTCAGTACTTC. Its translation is CASSPDRGRNIQYF.

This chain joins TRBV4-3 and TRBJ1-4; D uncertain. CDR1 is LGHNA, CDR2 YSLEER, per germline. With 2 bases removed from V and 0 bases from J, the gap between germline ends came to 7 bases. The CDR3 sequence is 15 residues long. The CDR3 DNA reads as TGCGCCAGCAGCCAAATAGCTGCAACTAATGAAAAACTGTTTTTT. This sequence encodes CASSQIAATNEKLFF.

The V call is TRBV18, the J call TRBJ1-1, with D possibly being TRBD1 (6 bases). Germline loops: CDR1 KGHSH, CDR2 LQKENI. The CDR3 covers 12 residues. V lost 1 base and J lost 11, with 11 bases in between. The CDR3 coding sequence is TGTGCCAGCTCACCACAAGAGGGGGGGGCTTTCTTT. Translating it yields CASSPQEGGAFF.

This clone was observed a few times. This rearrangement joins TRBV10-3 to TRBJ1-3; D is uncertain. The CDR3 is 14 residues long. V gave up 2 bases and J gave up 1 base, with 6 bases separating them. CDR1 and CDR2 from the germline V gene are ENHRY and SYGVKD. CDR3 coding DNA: TGTGCCATCAGTGAGACGGTATCTGGAAACACCATATATTTT. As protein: CAISETVSGNTIYF.

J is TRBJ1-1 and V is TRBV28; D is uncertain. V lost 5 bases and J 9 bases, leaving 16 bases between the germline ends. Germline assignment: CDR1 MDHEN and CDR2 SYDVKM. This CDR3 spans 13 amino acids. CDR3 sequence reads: CASSEGSATKAFF. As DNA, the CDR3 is TGTGCCAGCAGTGAGGGTTCCGCCACAAAAGCTTTCTTT.

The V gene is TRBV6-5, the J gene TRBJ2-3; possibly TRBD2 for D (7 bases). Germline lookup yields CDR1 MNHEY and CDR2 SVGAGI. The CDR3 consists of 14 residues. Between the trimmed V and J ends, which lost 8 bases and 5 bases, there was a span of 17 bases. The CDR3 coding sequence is TGTGCCAGCGGGGAGGGGGGGGCTAGAGATACGCAGTATTTT. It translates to CASGEGGARDTQYF.

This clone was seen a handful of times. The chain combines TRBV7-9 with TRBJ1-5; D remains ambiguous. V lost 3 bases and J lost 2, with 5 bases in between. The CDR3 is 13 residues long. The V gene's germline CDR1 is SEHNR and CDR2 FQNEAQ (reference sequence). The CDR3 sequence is CASSFTGNQPQHF. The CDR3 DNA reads TGTGCCAGCAGCTTTACGGGCAATCAGCCCCAGCATTTT.

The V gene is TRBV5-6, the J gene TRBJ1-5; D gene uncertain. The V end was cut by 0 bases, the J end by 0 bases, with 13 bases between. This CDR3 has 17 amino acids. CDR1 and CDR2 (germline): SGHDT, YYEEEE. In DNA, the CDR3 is TGTGCCAGCAGCTTGGCGCAGTCCTCTGATAGCAATCAGCCCCAGCATTTT. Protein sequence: CASSLAQSSDSNQPQHF.

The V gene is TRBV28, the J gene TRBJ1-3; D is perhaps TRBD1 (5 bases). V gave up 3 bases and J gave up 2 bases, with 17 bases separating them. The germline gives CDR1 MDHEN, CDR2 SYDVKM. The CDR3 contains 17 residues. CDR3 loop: CASSFGGVLGAGNTIYF. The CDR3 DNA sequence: TGTGCCAGCAGTTTCGGGGGAGTTCTGGGGGCTGGAAACACCATATATTTT.

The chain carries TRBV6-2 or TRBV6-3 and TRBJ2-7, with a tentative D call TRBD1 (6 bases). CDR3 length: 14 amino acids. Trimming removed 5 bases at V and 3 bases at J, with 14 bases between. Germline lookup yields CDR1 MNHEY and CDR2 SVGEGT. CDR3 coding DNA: TGTGCCAGCAGTGCTCCGGGACACAACTACGAGCAGTACTTC. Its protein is CASSAPGHNYEQYF.